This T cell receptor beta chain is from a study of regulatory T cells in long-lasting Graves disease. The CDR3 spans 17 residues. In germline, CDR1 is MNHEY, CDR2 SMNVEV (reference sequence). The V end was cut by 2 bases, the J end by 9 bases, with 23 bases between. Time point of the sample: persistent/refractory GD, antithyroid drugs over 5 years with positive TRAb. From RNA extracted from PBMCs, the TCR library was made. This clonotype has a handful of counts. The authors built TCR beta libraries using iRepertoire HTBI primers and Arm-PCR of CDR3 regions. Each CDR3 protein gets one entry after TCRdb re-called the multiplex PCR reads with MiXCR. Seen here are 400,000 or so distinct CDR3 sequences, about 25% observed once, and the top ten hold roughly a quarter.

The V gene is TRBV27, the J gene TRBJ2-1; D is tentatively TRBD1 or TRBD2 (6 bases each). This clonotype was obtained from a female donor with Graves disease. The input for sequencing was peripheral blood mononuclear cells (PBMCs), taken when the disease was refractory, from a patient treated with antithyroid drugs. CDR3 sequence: CASSLRWGALSHSEQFF. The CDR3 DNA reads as TGTGCCAGCAGTTTAAGGTGGGGGGCTCTTTCCCACAGTGAGCAGTTCTTC.